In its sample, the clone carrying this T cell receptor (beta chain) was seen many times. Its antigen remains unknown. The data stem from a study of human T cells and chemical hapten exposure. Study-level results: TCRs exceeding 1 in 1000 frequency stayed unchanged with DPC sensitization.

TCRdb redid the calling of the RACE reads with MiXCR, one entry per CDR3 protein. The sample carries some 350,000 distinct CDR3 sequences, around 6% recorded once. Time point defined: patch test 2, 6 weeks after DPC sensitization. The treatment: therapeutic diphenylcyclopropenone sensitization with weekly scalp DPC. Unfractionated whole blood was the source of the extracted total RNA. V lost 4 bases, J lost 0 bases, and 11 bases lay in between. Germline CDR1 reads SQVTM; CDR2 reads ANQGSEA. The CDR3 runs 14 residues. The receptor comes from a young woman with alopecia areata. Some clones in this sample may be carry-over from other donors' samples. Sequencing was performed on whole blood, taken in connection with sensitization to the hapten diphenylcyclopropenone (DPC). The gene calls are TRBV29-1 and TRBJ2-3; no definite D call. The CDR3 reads CSVVRWGSTDTQYF. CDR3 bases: TGCAGCGTTGTAAGGTGGGGTAGCACAGATACGCAGTATTTT.